A single T cell receptor (beta chain) is shown here with its context. Which antigen it targets is not known. No much larger clone exists at a distance of one base, and base qualities are not known. Including the terminal cysteine and phenylalanine, the CDR3 comprises 12 residues. Just the 36-base CDR3 DNA is kept, in frame starting at base 1. V and J lose 7 bases and 1 base, and a span of 10 bases separates them. CDR1 SQVTM and CDR2 ANQGSEA were looked up in the germline V gene. The data stem from a study of naive and memory T cell subsets listed by TCRdb under 2017. Looking at the study overall: According to the figure summarizing the samples, there were ten or so blood donors, 7 tuberculin skin test biopsies and 3 saline control biopsies. Usually PCR2 was run as a SYBR Green qPCR and stopped at a set threshold, although low-input samples could use end-point PCR (approximately 6 cycles) instead.

The paper as a whole reports these results and caveats: The RNA-based method was acknowledged as potentially sensitive to TCR transcript changes with T cell activation and differentiation.

Libraries were built with 5' RACE. The ligated cDNA was amplified in four rounds of PCR with nested alpha and beta constant region primers together with the SP2 primer. For the blood and skin samples, reverse transcription of TCR RNA was done with SuperScript IV along with alpha and beta constant region primers. An oligonucleotide carrying the Illumina SP2 primer and a UMI was ligated to the cDNA 3' end using T4 RNA ligase 1. To prevent hairpin formation, the 12-nucleotide UMI was made up of two random hexamers with an eight-base spacer between them. TCR alpha and beta chain libraries were processed separately from the second PCR onward, with dual indexing for multiplexing. After pooling, the indexed libraries were analyzed by capillary electrophoresis and sequenced on either an Illumina MiSeq or NextSeq. PhiX DNA at roughly 4.5-7.5% was added to the libraries to raise base diversity and improve cluster recognition. As for the original processing: Demultiplexor extracted UMIs from read 2, combined them with read 1 TCR sequence, and split reads by sample indices. Decombinator identified V and J genes and V-J junctions, assigning each TCR a five-part identifier including V and J deletions. Collapsinator used UMIs to correct sequencing errors and PCR amplification heterogeneity, producing a UMI-based abundance for each TCR. Identifiers were converted to nucleotide sequence by CDR3Translator and translated to amino acids, and CDR3 regions were extracted on the basis of terminal motifs. After normalization to the amount of input RNA, error-corrected alpha and beta TCR counts from blood and skin were compared. The public reads were reanalyzed by TCRdb: fastp trimming at Q25, MiXCR alignment, in-frame beta chains only. Every entry covers one CDR3 protein and lists the most common genes and DNA from its rows. TCRdb, rather than the study authors, made the V and J calls. For this sample there are some 60,000 distinct CDR3 sequences; 7.6% appear just once. Approximately 9.7% of the sample rests with the top ten.

A robust, sensitive protocol for the amplification, sequencing and analysis of TCRs was described in the study, in which 3' ligation of a UMI-containing oligonucleotide to TCR cDNA was used. For whole blood analysis, around 2.4 ml of peripheral blood was drawn from adult healthy volunteers into Tempus tubes, and RNA was extracted according to the manufacturer's instructions. Total RNA, without cell sorting, was DNase treated with RQ1 DNase before reverse transcription, targeting roughly 1 to 1,100 ng input. Skin biopsy and whole blood libraries were made to test pipeline robustness in samples where T cells form a minority population.

Recombination linked TRBV29-1 to TRBJ1-1, with the D gene not clear enough to name. This receptor was obtained from a female donor in good health. For the CDR3, the sequence is CSAAEGNTEAFF. The nucleotide sequence reads as follows: TGCAGCGCTGCGGAAGGGAACACTGAAGCTTTCTTT.